The sequence of this T cell receptor (beta chain) was determined in a study of blood T cell repertoires in COVID-19. In the study overall: The United States, Italy and Spain were the sources of the acute and convalescent COVID-19 samples. The analysed material was cDNA or gDNA that came from T cells, B-cell-depleted T cells, or PBMCs.

Germline V lookup: CDR1 SEHNR, CDR2 FQNEAQ (reference sequence). This CDR3 has 14 amino acids. Unmatched junction bases numbered 6, after V lost 3 bases and J lost 8 bases. Methods used by the authors: Estimation of nucleated cell counts relied on the amplification of reference gene primers. TCRdb's copy holds only in-frame clones and misses some; the assay was immunoSEQ multiplex PCR. D and trimming come from the DNA, and the V and J calls and clone size come from that table. The sample lists over 60,000 clones; 82% were seen once. The genes are TRBV7-9 and TRBJ2-1, with 8 bases fitting TRBD2. Material for sequencing was peripheral blood. The receptor was isolated from a human donor in a cohort sampled during active COVID-19. The CDR3 protein is CASSFRGGSDEQFF. The CDR3 bases are TGTGCCAGCAGCTTCCGGGGGGGGAGCGATGAGCAGTTCTTC.